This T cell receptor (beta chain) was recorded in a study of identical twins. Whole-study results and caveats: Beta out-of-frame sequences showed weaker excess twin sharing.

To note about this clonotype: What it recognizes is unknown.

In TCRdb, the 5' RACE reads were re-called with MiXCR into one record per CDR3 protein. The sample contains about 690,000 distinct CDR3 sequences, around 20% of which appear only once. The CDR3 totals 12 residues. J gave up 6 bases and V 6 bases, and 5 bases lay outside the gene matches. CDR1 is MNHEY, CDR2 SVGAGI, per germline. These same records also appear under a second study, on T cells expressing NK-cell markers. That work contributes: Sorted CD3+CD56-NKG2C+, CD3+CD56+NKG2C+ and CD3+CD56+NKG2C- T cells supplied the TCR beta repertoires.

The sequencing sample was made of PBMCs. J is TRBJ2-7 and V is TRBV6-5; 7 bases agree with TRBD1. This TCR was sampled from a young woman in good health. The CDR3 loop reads CASRTGDIEQYF. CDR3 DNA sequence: TGTGCCAGCAGAACAGGGGACATCGAGCAGTACTTC.